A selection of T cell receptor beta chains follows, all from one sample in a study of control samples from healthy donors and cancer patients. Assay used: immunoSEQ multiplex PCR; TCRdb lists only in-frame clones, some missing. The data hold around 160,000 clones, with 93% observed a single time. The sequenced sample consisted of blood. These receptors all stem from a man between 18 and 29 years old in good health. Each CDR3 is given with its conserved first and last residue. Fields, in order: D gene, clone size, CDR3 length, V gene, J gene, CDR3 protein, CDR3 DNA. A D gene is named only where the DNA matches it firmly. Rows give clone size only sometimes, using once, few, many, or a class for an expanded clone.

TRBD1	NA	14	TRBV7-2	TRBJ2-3	CASSFQTGGDTQYF	TGTGCCAGCAGCTTTCAGACAGGGGGGGATACGCAGTATTTT
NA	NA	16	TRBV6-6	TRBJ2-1	CASRLRTVNSYNEQFF	TGTGCCAGCAGACTCCGGACGGTGAACTCCTACAATGAGCAGTTCTTC
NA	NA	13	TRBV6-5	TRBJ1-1	CASSYERLSEAFF	TGTGCCAGCAGTTACGAAAGGCTCTCTGAAGCTTTCTTT
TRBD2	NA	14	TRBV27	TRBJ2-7	CASSAGLATYEQYF	TGTGCCAGCAGTGCAGGACTAGCAACCTACGAGCAGTACTTC
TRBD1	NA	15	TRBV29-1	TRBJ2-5	CSHKPRGTAQETQYF	TGCAGCCACAAACCTCGAGGGACAGCCCAAGAGACCCAGTACTTC
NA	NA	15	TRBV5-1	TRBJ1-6	CASSLEGGYNSPLHF	TGCGCCAGCAGCTTGGAAGGGGGCTATAATTCACCCCTCCACTTT
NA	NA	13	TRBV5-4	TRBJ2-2	CASSTQNTGELFF	TGTGCCAGCAGCACGCAGAACACCGGGGAGCTGTTTTTT
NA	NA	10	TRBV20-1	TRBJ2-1	CSATLNEQFF	TGCAGTGCCACCCTCAATGAGCAGTTCTTC
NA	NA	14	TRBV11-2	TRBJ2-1	CASSLVGVRGEQFF	TGTGCCAGCAGCTTAGTGGGGGTTCGCGGGGAGCAGTTCTTC
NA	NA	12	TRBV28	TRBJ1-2	CASSGTVYGYTF	TGTGCCAGCAGTGGGACTGTCTATGGCTACACCTTC
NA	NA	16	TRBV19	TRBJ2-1	CASSIAWPRERNEQFF	TGTGCCAGTAGTATAGCGTGGCCCAGAGAACGGAATGAGCAGTTCTTC
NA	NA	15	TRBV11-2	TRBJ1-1	CASSAGGTGNTEAFF	TGTGCCAGCAGCGCAGGAGGGACGGGGAACACTGAAGCTTTCTTT
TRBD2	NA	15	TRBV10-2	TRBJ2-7	CASSGTGTSQHEQYF	TGCGCCAGCAGTGGAACCGGGACTAGTCAACACGAGCAGTACTTC
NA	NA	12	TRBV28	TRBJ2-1	CASSPTGGRSLF	TGTGCCAGCAGTCCTACCGGAGGACGCTCCCTCTTC
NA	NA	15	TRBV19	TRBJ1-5	CASMDRDYSNQPQHF	TGTGCCAGTATGGATCGGGACTATAGCAATCAGCCCCAGCATTTT
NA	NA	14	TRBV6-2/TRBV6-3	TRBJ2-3	CASSYGGATDTQYF	TGTGCCAGCAGTTACGGGGGGGCCACAGATACGCAGTATTTT
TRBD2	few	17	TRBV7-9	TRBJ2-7	CASSLVGTSATMYEQYF	TGTGCCAGCAGCTTAGTGGGGACTAGCGCTACGATGTACGAGCAGTACTTC
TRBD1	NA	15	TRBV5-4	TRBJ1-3	CASTDREGTGNTIYF	TGTGCCAGCACGGACAGGGAGGGGACTGGAAACACCATATATTTT
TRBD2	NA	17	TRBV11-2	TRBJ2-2	CASSLGLAGGNTGELFF	TGTGCCAGCAGCTTAGGACTAGCGGGGGGAAACACCGGGGAGCTGTTTTTT
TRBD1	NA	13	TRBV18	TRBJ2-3	CATTGGITDTQYF	TGTGCCACCACAGGGGGGATCACAGATACGCAGTATTTT
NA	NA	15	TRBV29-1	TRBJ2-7	CSVAGVGYSSYEQYF	TGCAGCGTTGCCGGGGTCGGTTATAGCTCCTACGAGCAGTACTTC
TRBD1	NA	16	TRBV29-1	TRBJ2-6	CSVTRQGSAGANVLTF	TGCAGCGTTACCCGACAGGGCTCAGCTGGGGCCAACGTCCTGACTTTC
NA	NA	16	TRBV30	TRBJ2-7	CAWIMPPLSRAYEQYF	TGTGCCTGGATTATGCCCCCCCTTAGCCGCGCCTACGAGCAGTACTTC
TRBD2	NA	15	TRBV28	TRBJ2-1	CASSPLSGPYNEQFF	TGTGCCAGCAGTCCCCTTAGCGGGCCGTACAATGAGCAGTTCTTC
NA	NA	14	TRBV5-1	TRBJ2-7	CATNPPSHTYEQYF	TGCGCCACGAATCCGCCTTCCCACACCTACGAGCAGTACTTC
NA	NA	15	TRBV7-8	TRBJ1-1	CASSLLTGMNTEAFF	TGTGCCAGCAGCCTGCTGACAGGTATGAACACTGAAGCTTTCTTT
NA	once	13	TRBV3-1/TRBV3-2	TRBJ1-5	CASSQAMEQPQHF	TGTGCCAGCAGCCAAGCGATGGAACAGCCCCAGCATTTT
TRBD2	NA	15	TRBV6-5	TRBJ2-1	CASSFGLAEHNEQFF	TGTGCCAGCAGTTTCGGACTAGCGGAACACAATGAGCAGTTCTTC
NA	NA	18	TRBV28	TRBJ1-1	CASSSPYAGIPLNTEAFF	TGTGCCAGCAGCTCACCATACGCAGGGATACCCCTCAACACTGAAGCTTTCTTT
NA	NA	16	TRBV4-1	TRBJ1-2	CASSQDPNGKPYGYTF	TGCGCCAGCAGCCAAGATCCTAACGGGAAACCCTATGGCTACACCTTC